The subject of this entry is one TCR beta chain. Antigen specificity is unknown. This record comes from a study of T cell responses to AZD1222 COVID-19 vaccine. Study observations and caveats: None of the repertoires were sampled until the peak T cell response had passed. Targeting of unmutated variant regions was reportedly seen in nearly half of spike-specific TCRs. It should be noted that donors were predominantly white British and more often female, and clonal diversity was possibly underestimated.

Measured with immunoSEQ multiplex PCR; TCRdb has only the in-frame clones, and not every one. The sample has about 45,000 clones, 75% to 90% seen once. Second-dose schedules of about 4 or about 12 weeks were combined. Looked up from germline, CDR1 is SGHVS and CDR2 is FNYEAQ. The CDR3 runs to 15 residues. The germline V and J ends were trimmed by 4 bases and 7 bases, with 14 bases remaining between them. V gene TRBV7-6 combines with J gene TRBJ1-6; possibly TRBD1 for D (5 bases). The sequence was collected from an adult who received the AZD1222 COVID-19 vaccine. The specimen was peripheral blood, collected 28 days after the second AZD1222 dose. CDR3 in amino acids: CASSSTHKGNSPLHF. The CDR3 bases are TGTGCCAGCAGCTCGACTCACAAGGGGAATTCACCCCTCCACTTT.